This T cell receptor (beta chain) was recorded in a study of graft-versus-host responses after intestinal transplantation. Study summary: Following induction with anti-thymocyte globulin, all recipients were given tacrolimus and steroids for three to four years.

This CDR3 region has 14 residues. V was clipped by 1 base and J by 1 base, with 8 bases between them. From germline, CDR1 is SGHRS and CDR2 YFSETQ. Study-wide points: GvH clones detected in recipient marrow included some appearing first in ileum or blood. Early post-transplant HvG declines tracked with peak circulating GvH clone levels.

In the case of this clone: The antigen is undetermined. Other DNA sequences within the sample encode an identical CDR3.

TCRdb keeps only in-frame clones here, not all; method: immunoSEQ multiplex PCR. The repertoire consists of about 22,000 clones, with roughly four fifths occurring once and the leading ten covering approximately 3.3%. Tissue from the graft was processed to free its intraepithelial and lamina propria lymphocytes. The sequence came from a human patient who received an intestinal transplant, so some T cells may come from the graft donor. The rearrangement uses TRBV5-1 and TRBJ2-5; no clear D gene. Here the sequenced sample was ileum tissue, taken 12 days after intestinal transplant. CDR3 bases: TGCGCCAGCAGCTTGTCCTCCAGCCAAGAGACCCAGTACTTC. This translates into CASSLSSSQETQYF. Complete variable domain (other parts from reference TRBV5-1 and TRBJ2-5): KAGVTQTPRYLIKTRGQQVTLSCSPISGHRSVSWYQQTPGQGLQFLFEYFSETQRNKGNFPGRFSGRQFSNSRSEMNVSTLELGDSALYLCASSLSSSQETQYFGPGTRLLVL.